Below, 22 T cell receptor beta chains from the same sample are listed, as sequenced in a study of cytomegalovirus exposure and HLA in healthy donors. The protocol was immunoSEQ multiplex PCR, while the TCRdb copy is restricted to in-frame clones and leaves out a portion. The sample has 150,000 or so clones; more than 70% are singletons. Sample: PBMCs. The receptors were gathered from a human donor in good health.

The chain links TRBV25-1 to TRBJ1-5, with 8 positions matching TRBD1. CDR3 length: 16 residues. CDR1 is MGHDK, CDR2 SYGVNS, per germline. The V segment lost 4 bases and the J segment 5 bases; nucleotides outside the gene matches: 10. The CDR3 here is CASSASTGAVYQPQHF. CDR3 DNA sequence: TGTGCCAGCAGTGCATCGACAGGGGCCGTCTATCAGCCCCAGCATTTT.

J is TRBJ1-1 and V is TRBV6-6, with D possibly being TRBD1 (6 bases). Germline assignment: CDR1 MNHNY and CDR2 SVGAGI (reference sequence). There are 14 residues in the CDR3. V gave up 4 bases and J gave up 5 bases, with 14 bases separating them. The CDR3 bases are TGTGCCAGCAGTTTGAGGGGGGGGGAGACTGAAGCTTTCTTT. Protein sequence: CASSLRGGETEAFF.

V usage is TRBV2 and J usage is TRBJ2-5; 9 nucleotides agree with TRBD1. Germline V lookup: CDR1 SNHLY, CDR2 FYNNEI. The CDR3 runs to 15 residues. Trimming at V came to 5 bases and at J to 5 bases, leaving 9 bases not matched to a gene. The CDR3 here is CASSIRDRVGETQYF. CDR3 in DNA: TGTGCCAGCAGTATCCGGGACAGGGTAGGGGAGACCCAGTACTTC.

J is TRBJ2-1 and V is TRBV4-1, with D possibly matching TRBD2 (6 bases). Germline loops: CDR1 MGHRA, CDR2 YSYEKL. There are 18 residues in the CDR3. The V and J ends lost 3 bases and 2 bases respectively, with 20 bases between them. DNA for the CDR3: TGCGCCAGCAGCCAGGGTGTACAGCGGGTACCTCCCTACAATGAGCAGTTCTTC. Amino acid sequence: CASSQGVQRVPPYNEQFF.

The V gene is TRBV4-1, the J gene TRBJ2-3, with 8 bases fitting TRBD2. This CDR3 contains 18 residues. The germline CDR1 and CDR2 sequences are MGHRA and YSYEKL. J gave up 6 bases and V 0 bases, and 14 bases lay outside the gene matches. The CDR3 nucleotides are TGCGCCAGCAGCCAAGATCCCCGGTCAGCGGGAGATCGGGATACGCAGTATTTT. It is translated as CASSQDPRSAGDRDTQYF.

The chain employs TRBV6-4 and TRBJ1-5; TRBD1 is a possible D gene (6 bases). The V end lost 2 bases, the J end lost 1 base, and 6 bases lay between the germline ends. Germline V lookup: CDR1 MRHNA, CDR2 SNTAGT. This CDR3 region has 14 residues. The CDR3 is CASSDGTSNQPQHF. The CDR3 DNA follows: TGTGCCAGCAGTGACGGGACAAGCAATCAGCCCCAGCATTTT.

The V and J genes are TRBV7-2 and TRBJ2-1, with TRBD2 matching over 8 bases. The CDR3 consists of 17 residues. Trimming took 5 bases from V and 1 from J; bases not matched to a gene: 10. The germline gives CDR1 SGHTA, CDR2 FQGNSA. The CDR3 bases are TGTGCCAGCAGCCCTAGTCCTAGCGGGTATTCCTACAATGAGCAGTTCTTC. The encoded protein is CASSPSPSGYSYNEQFF.

The rearrangement joins TRBV25-1 to TRBJ2-3; D is possibly TRBD2 (5 bases). The ends were cut back, 6 bases at V and 2 bases at J, with 15 bases in the middle. Germline CDR1 reads MGHDK; CDR2 reads SYGVNS. CDR3 length: 15 residues. The CDR3 coding sequence is TGTGCCAGCAGCCACCCCCGAGCGGACACAGATACGCAGTATTTT. Translated: CASSHPRADTDTQYF.

This clone was observed once. The rearrangement joins TRBV29-1 to TRBJ2-3; 7 bases line up with TRBD2. The CDR3 runs to 14 residues. J lost 4 bases, V lost 1 base, and 5 bases had no gene match. The germline V gene encodes CDR1 SQVTM and CDR2 ANQGSEA. The CDR3 bases are TGCAGCGTTGAAGGGGCGGGAGATGCAGATACGCAGTATTTT. This sequence encodes CSVEGAGDADTQYF.

The V gene is TRBV4-3, the J gene TRBJ1-2, with D possibly matching TRBD1 (5 bases). CDR3 length: 15 amino acids. Trimming pared 1 base from V and 3 bases from J, leaving 12 bases between. From germline, CDR1 is LGHNA and CDR2 YSLEER. The CDR3 DNA reads as TGCGCCAGCAGCCAAGCGTATCCAGGGTACTATGGCTACACCTTC. Encoded protein: CASSQAYPGYYGYTF.

This clone is classed as medium-sized. The rearrangement uses TRBV2 and TRBJ1-3; unclear D gene. CDR1 and CDR2 from the germline V gene are SNHLY and FYNNEI. V lost 3 bases to trimming and J lost 9 bases, with 12 bases between them. The length of the CDR3 is 13 residues. The chain's CDR3 is CASSDQSYATIYF. The CDR3 nucleotides read TGTGCCAGCAGTGATCAATCCTATGCCACCATATATTTT. The variable domain in full, completed from reference TRBV2 and TRBJ1-3, reads EPEVTQTPSHQVTQMGQEVILRCVPISNHLYFYWYRQILGQKVEFLVSFYNNEISEKSEIFDDQFSVERPDGSNFTLKIRSTKLEDSAMYFCASSDQSYATIYFGEGSWLTVV.

The chain joins TRBV27 to TRBJ1-4; TRBD1 is a possible D gene (5 bases). Germline CDR1 MNHEY, CDR2 SMNVEV (reference sequence). The CDR3 extends over 13 amino acids. V was pared by 3 bases and J by 6 bases, with 8 bases between. The CDR3 region is CASSFSGDEKLFF. DNA for the CDR3: TGTGCCAGCAGTTTTTCGGGGGATGAAAAACTGTTTTTT.

This rearrangement joins TRBV28 to TRBJ1-1; the match to TRBD1 covers 10 bases. The CDR3 sequence is 16 residues long. The V and J ends lost 8 bases and 5 bases, in that order; junction bases with no gene match: 14. From germline, CDR1 is MDHEN and CDR2 SYDVKM. CDR3 in amino acids: CASAVRRGQGLTEAFF. CDR3 sequence (DNA): TGTGCCAGCGCCGTCAGGCGGGGACAGGGGTTAACTGAAGCTTTCTTT.

This sequence joins TRBV5-1 and TRBJ2-4; the match to TRBD1 covers 8 bases. The junction had 5 bases not matched to a gene; V was cut back by 4 bases and J by 2 bases. The CDR3 consists of 15 residues. From germline, CDR1 is SGHRS and CDR2 YFSETQ. In nucleotides, the CDR3 is TGCGCCAGCAGCGTGGGACAGGCTACCAAAAACATTCAGTACTTC. It is translated as CASSVGQATKNIQYF.

The J gene is TRBJ1-2, the V gene TRBV27, with 11 positions matching TRBD1. CDR1 is MNHEY and CDR2 is SMNVEV in the germline V gene (reference sequence). The CDR3 runs to 16 residues. J gave up 8 bases and V 4 bases, and 12 bases lay outside the gene matches. The CDR3 DNA follows: TGTGCCAGCAGTTCCCGACAACCGGGACAGGGGGTCGGCTACACCTTC. It encodes CASSSRQPGQGVGYTF.

The chain joins TRBV6-6 to TRBJ2-5; weak D call: TRBD2 (6 bases). The CDR3 is 12 residues long. Trimming cost V 6 bases and J 5 bases, with 10 bases left between them. In germline, CDR1 is MNHNY, CDR2 SVGAGI (reference sequence). The CDR3 loop is CASREGRETQYF. For the CDR3, the DNA is TGTGCCAGCAGGGAGGGGCGGGAGACCCAGTACTTC.

This sequence joins TRBV9 and TRBJ2-7; D uncertain. CDR1 is SGDLS and CDR2 is YYNGEE in the germline V gene. The CDR3 extends over 15 amino acids. V gave up 4 bases and J gave up 3 bases, with 17 bases separating them. CDR3 DNA: TGTGCCAGCAGCCCCAGCGCCTCACTCCTCTACGAGCAGTACTTC. It encodes CASSPSASLLYEQYF.

The V call is TRBV28, the J call TRBJ2-7; D is perhaps TRBD2 (6 bases). V was clipped by 5 bases and J by 5 bases, with 13 bases between them. This CDR3 has 13 residues. Germline V gives CDR1 MDHEN, CDR2 SYDVKM. CDR3 in amino acids: CASSQGLSNEQYF. The CDR3 DNA sequence: TGTGCCAGCAGTCAGGGACTTAGTAACGAGCAGTACTTC.

The rearrangement joins TRBV7-3 to TRBJ2-7, with a weak D call TRBD2 (6 bases). The germline V and J ends were trimmed by 1 base and 2 bases, with 9 bases remaining between them. CDR1 and CDR2 from the germline V gene are SGHTA and FQGTGA. CDR3 length: 14 amino acids. The CDR3 spells CASSLNGGAYEQYF. For the CDR3, the DNA is TGTGCCAGCAGCTTAAACGGGGGTGCCTACGAGCAGTACTTC.

V is TRBV29-1 and J is TRBJ1-1; 7 nucleotides line up with TRBD1. CDR1 is SQVTM, CDR2 ANQGSEA, per germline. V gave up 3 bases and J gave up 1 base; unmatched junction bases: 5. This CDR3 is built from 14 residues. The CDR3 region is CSVEVGGKNTEAFF. CDR3 bases: TGCAGCGTTGAGGTAGGGGGCAAGAACACTGAAGCTTTCTTT.

The chain recombines TRBV6-1 with TRBJ1-4; D gene uncertain. This CDR3 is built from 13 residues. Germline CDR1 reads MNHNS; CDR2 reads SASEGT. V was shortened by 4 bases and J by 8 bases, with 11 bases between the two germline ends. The CDR3 loop reads CASSGNPGEKLFF. Here the CDR3 DNA reads TGTGCCAGCAGTGGAAATCCCGGGGAAAAACTGTTTTTT.

This chain uses TRBV6-6 with TRBJ2-7, with 8 bases identical to TRBD1. The trim removed 6 bases at V and 2 bases at J, leaving 12 bases unmatched. Per the germline V gene, CDR1 is MNHNY and CDR2 is SVGAGI (reference sequence). The CDR3 consists of 16 residues. Written as DNA, the CDR3 is TGTGCCAGCAGCAACGGACAGGGTAGGTCCGCCTACGAGCAGTACTTC. Amino acids: CASSNGQGRSAYEQYF.